The sequence of this TCR beta chain was determined in a study of blood T cell repertoires in COVID-19. Looking at the study overall: Sample material is recorded as cDNA or gDNA derived from T cells, B-cell-depleted T cells, or PBMCs.

The authors' processing: Nucleated cell counts were estimated from reference gene primer amplification. The assay was immunoSEQ multiplex PCR, and TCRdb's table has in-frame clones only and misses some. Clonal size and the V and J genes are those of that table, whereas D and trimming came from the DNA. The sample lists tens of thousands of clones, approximately 78% seen once, with about 10% in the top ten. There are 15 residues in the CDR3. Sequencing was done on a sample of peripheral blood. The receptor was derived from a man in his sixties with acute or convalescent COVID-19. This sequence joins TRBV21-1 and TRBJ2-3; the table's D call, TRBD2, was not checked against the DNA. TRBV21-1 is a recognized pseudogene. The CDR3 sequence: CASSVRDSAWDTQYF. CDR3 DNA: TGTGCCAGCAGCGTCCGGGACTCCGCCTGGGATACGCAGTATTTT.